These 27 T cell receptor beta chains originate from one sample sequenced in a study of T cell repertoires in cytomegalovirus infection. TCRdb itself ran the reads through MiXCR, one entry per CDR3 protein. The table includes 150,000 or so distinct CDR3 sequences, roughly 6.5% detected once. The sequencing sample was made of PBMCs. The source is a human donor in good health (CMV status not recorded). Some clones in this sample may be carry-over from other donors' samples.

This clonotype has ten or more counts. The chain has TRBV4-3 and TRBJ1-2; 7 bases fit TRBD1. Germline values: CDR1 LGHNA, CDR2 YSLEER. V lost 1 base, J lost 2 bases, and 10 bases stayed unmatched. The CDR3 length is 17 residues. The CDR3 is CASSQGWKQGKNYGYTF. The CDR3 DNA reads TGCGCCAGCAGCCAAGGCTGGAAACAGGGGAAAAACTATGGCTACACCTTC.

This clonotype has ten or more counts. V gene TRBV4-1 combines with J gene TRBJ2-1; 8 bases agree with TRBD2. Trimming at V came to 2 bases and at J to 0 bases, leaving 3 bases not matched to a gene. Germline V CDR1 and CDR2: MGHRA, YSYEKL. CDR3 size: 16 residues. In nucleotides, the CDR3 is TGCGCCAGCAGCCAACCCGGACTAGCCTCCTACAATGAGCAGTTCTTC. Translation gives CASSQPGLASYNEQFF.

This clonotype appeared many times. V and J are TRBV7-2 and TRBJ2-1; 14 bases match TRBD2. Per the germline V gene, CDR1 is SGHTA and CDR2 is FQGNSA. V dropped 5 bases and J dropped 11; count of bases not matched to a gene: 8. This CDR3 region has 15 residues. In DNA, the CDR3 is TGTGCCAGCAGCACCCAGACTAGCGGGGGGGGTAAGCAGTTCTTC. Its protein product is CASSTQTSGGGKQFF.

This clonotype has at least ten counts. The chain uses TRBV5-5 and TRBJ1-5; no clear D gene. V was cut by 4 bases and J by 6 bases, with 14 bases left in between. The CDR3 is 14 amino acids. Germline V gene data show CDR1 as SGHKS and CDR2 as YYEKEE (reference sequence). The CDR3 is CASSKNVVGQPQHF. The CDR3, as DNA: TGTGCCAGCAGCAAGAACGTTGTCGGTCAGCCCCAGCATTTT.

This clonotype was seen at least ten times. The chain has TRBV7-2 and TRBJ2-1; D not certain. Germline assignment: CDR1 SGHTA and CDR2 FQGNSA. V was pared by 2 bases and J by 10 bases, with 18 bases between. The CDR3 covers 15 residues. CDR3 region: CASSLIQSVEVEQFF. Here the CDR3 DNA reads TGTGCCAGCAGCTTAATCCAGTCTGTAGAAGTCGAGCAGTTCTTC.

The chain links TRBV19 to TRBJ2-2, with D hard to call. The V gene's germline CDR1 is LNHDA and CDR2 SQIVND (reference sequence). The CDR3 has 13 residues. The V end was cut by 6 bases, the J end by 4 bases, with 9 bases between. CDR3 residues: CASRGIATGELFF. CDR3 coding DNA: TGTGCCAGTAGGGGAATTGCCACCGGGGAGCTGTTTTTT. Together with reference TRBV19 and TRBJ2-2, the CDR3 gives the full variable domain: DGGITQSPKYLFRKEGQNVTLSCEQNLNHDAMYWYRQDPGQGLRLIYYSQIVNDFQKGDIAEGYSVSREKKESFPLTVTSAQKNPTAFYLCASRGIATGELFFGEGSRLTVL.

This clonotype was seen ten or more times. The chain uses TRBV7-8 and TRBJ2-7; TRBD2 is a possible D gene (5 bases). CDR1 is SGHVS and CDR2 is FQNEAQ in the germline V gene. The CDR3 loop spans 13 amino acids. V was clipped by 0 bases and J by 2 bases, with 5 bases between them. The CDR3 nucleotides are TGTGCCAGCAGCTTAGCCGGGACCTACGAGCAGTACTTC. Amino acids: CASSLAGTYEQYF.

This sequence joins TRBV5-1 and TRBJ1-1; a possible D gene is TRBD1 (6 bases). V was trimmed by 0 bases and J by 4 bases, leaving 10 bases between them. CDR3 length: 14 amino acids. The germline CDR1 and CDR2 sequences are SGHRS and YFSETQ. CDR3 sequence reads: CASSLEQGITEAFF. In DNA, the CDR3 is TGCGCCAGCAGCTTGGAACAGGGAATCACTGAAGCTTTCTTT. The whole variable domain, filled in from reference TRBV5-1 and TRBJ1-1, reads KAGVTQTPRYLIKTRGQQVTLSCSPISGHRSVSWYQQTPGQGLQFLFEYFSETQRNKGNFPGRFSGRQFSNSRSEMNVSTLELGDSALYLCASSLEQGITEAFFGQGTRLTVV.

The chain is built from TRBV7-9 and TRBJ1-1, with D unclear. Trimming took 1 base from V and 5 from J, leaving 11 bases between them. CDR3 length equals 14 residues. Germline-derived CDR1 and CDR2 are SEHNR and FQNEAQ (reference sequence). This CDR3 is CASSLEGIGTEAFF. The CDR3 DNA is TGTGCCAGCAGCTTAGAGGGTATAGGTACTGAAGCTTTCTTT.

The chain is built from TRBV2 and TRBJ2-2; the D call may be TRBD1 or TRBD2 (5 bases each). Trimming took off 3 bases at V and 6 bases at J, with 11 bases between the two ends. This CDR3 comprises 14 residues. The V gene's germline CDR1 is SNHLY and CDR2 FYNNEI. CDR3: CASSDSMGAGELFF. The CDR3 nucleotides are TGTGCCAGCAGTGATTCGATGGGGGCCGGGGAGCTGTTTTTT. Together with reference TRBV2 and TRBJ2-2, the CDR3 gives the full variable domain: EPEVTQTPSHQVTQMGQEVILRCVPISNHLYFYWYRQILGQKVEFLVSFYNNEISEKSEIFDDQFSVERPDGSNFTLKIRSTKLEDSAMYFCASSDSMGAGELFFGEGSRLTVL.

This clonotype was counted many times. The V call is TRBV7-2, the J call TRBJ2-1; D unresolved. The CDR3 runs to 16 residues. The V gene lost 0 bases and the J gene lost 5 bases, with 14 bases spanning the gap. In germline, CDR1 is SGHTA, CDR2 FQGNSA. Here the CDR3 DNA reads TGTGCCAGCAGCTTAGCGTTCGATGGGCTGAACAATGAGCAGTTCTTC. Residues: CASSLAFDGLNNEQFF.

This clonotype was seen only a few times. The V gene is TRBV6-6, the J gene TRBJ2-7, with 7 bases identical to TRBD1. Per germline, CDR1 MNHNY and CDR2 SVGAGI (reference sequence). The CDR3 is made up of 14 amino acids. Trimming at V came to 7 bases and at J to 3 bases, leaving 9 bases not matched to a gene. CDR3 sequence: CASTKGQVLYEQYF. The CDR3 nucleotides are TGTGCCAGCACCAAAGGACAGGTACTCTACGAGCAGTACTTC.

V usage is TRBV6-1 and J usage is TRBJ2-7, with 7 bases lining up with TRBD1. CDR3 size: 16 residues. V dropped 5 bases and J dropped 0; count of bases not matched to a gene: 10. The germline gives CDR1 MNHNS, CDR2 SASEGT. The chain's CDR3 is CASSRLGQTSSYEQYF. The DNA of the CDR3 is TGTGCCAGCAGTCGACTGGGACAGACGAGCTCCTACGAGCAGTACTTC.

In its sample, this clonotype was seen once. One base away lies a much larger clone, so this may be a sequencing read error. This chain joins TRBV28 and TRBJ1-1; perhaps TRBD1 as D (5 bases). The CDR3 has 15 amino acids. In germline, CDR1 is MDHEN, CDR2 SYDVKM. The CDR3 DNA is TGTGCCAGCAGTTCCCCGGGGGACGCGTTGCTTTGGGCTTACTTT. Its protein is CASSSPGDALLWAYF.

This clonotype was counted many times. The rearrangement uses TRBV6-1 and TRBJ1-5; 8 positions agree with TRBD1. Trimming removed 2 bases from V and 3 bases from J; junction bases left unmatched: 9. The V gene's germline CDR1 is MNHNS and CDR2 SASEGT. CDR3 length: 17 amino acids. The CDR3, as DNA: TGTGCCAGCAGTGAAACCGGGACAGGATTTTTCAATCAGCCCCAGCATTTT. It codes for CASSETGTGFFNQPQHF.

This clonotype was observed at least ten times. V is TRBV7-2 and J is TRBJ1-2; 8 bases fit TRBD1. Looked up from germline, CDR1 is SGHTA and CDR2 is FQGNSA. The V and J ends lost 6 bases and 7 bases, in that order; junction bases with no gene match: 10. The CDR3 has 14 residues. This CDR3 is CASRQPGQAAGYTF. The CDR3 coding sequence is TGTGCCAGCAGACAGCCGGGACAGGCGGCTGGCTACACCTTC.

The gene calls are TRBV4-2 and TRBJ1-2; D is uncertain. V lost 0 bases to trimming and J lost 4 bases, with 12 bases between them. The germline V gene has CDR1 LGHNA and CDR2 YNFKEQ. This CDR3 is 15 amino acids long. CDR3 nucleotides: TGTGCCAGCAGCCAAGAAACAGCGGAAGCCTATGGCTACACCTTC. As protein: CASSQETAEAYGYTF.

This clonotype was counted a few times. The chain carries TRBV19 and TRBJ2-7, with 12 bases that match TRBD1. The germline V gene has CDR1 LNHDA and CDR2 SQIVND (reference sequence). This CDR3 region has 13 residues. The junction had 4 bases not matched to a gene; V was cut back by 6 bases and J by 7 bases. Here the CDR3 reads CASSGTGGYEQYF. CDR3 sequence (DNA): TGTGCCAGTAGCGGGACAGGGGGCTATGAGCAGTACTTC.

There are many counts of this clonotype. The CDR3 nucleotides read TGTGCCAGCAGCTTGACAGACAGTAACACTGAAGCTTTCTTT. Protein product: CASSLTDSNTEAFF. The chain couples TRBV7-2 to TRBJ1-1, with a possible D match to TRBD1 (5 bases). The V gene lost 3 bases and the J gene lost 2 bases, with 10 bases spanning the gap. The CDR3 has 14 amino acids. Germline V gene data show CDR1 as SGHTA and CDR2 as FQGNSA. The entire variable domain, with the rest obtained from reference TRBV7-2 and TRBJ1-1, is as follows: GAGVSQSPSNKVTEKGKDVELRCDPISGHTALYWYRQSLGQGLEFLIYFQGNSAPDKSGLPSDRFSAERTGGSVSTLTIQRTQQEDSAVYLCASSLTDSNTEAFFGQGTRLTVV.

This clonotype was counted many times. V is TRBV5-8 and J is TRBJ2-7; unclear D gene. Per germline, CDR1 SGHTS and CDR2 YDEGEE. V gave up 1 base and J gave up 4 bases, with 9 bases separating them. The CDR3 runs to 13 residues. The DNA for the CDR3 is TGTGCCAGCAGCTTGAAAGGGCCTTACGAGCAGTACTTC. Amino acid sequence: CASSLKGPYEQYF.

This clonotype was counted a few times. V usage is TRBV7-9 and J usage is TRBJ1-1; D is possibly TRBD1 (5 bases). The CDR3 totals 16 residues. The V end lost 5 bases, the J end lost 6 bases, and 22 bases lay between the germline ends. Per germline, CDR1 SEHNR and CDR2 FQNEAQ (reference sequence). CDR3 sequence (DNA): TGTGCCAGCAGCCACCTGGGGCCAGGGAGGATCCCTGAAGCTTTCTTT. It is translated as CASSHLGPGRIPEAFF.

The rearrangement links TRBV19 to TRBJ1-1, with D uncertain. V was trimmed by 6 bases and J by 4 bases, leaving 15 bases between them. The CDR3 is 14 amino acids. Germline V CDR1 and CDR2: LNHDA, SQIVND (reference sequence). The CDR3: CASSRQDLSTEAFF. DNA for the CDR3: TGTGCCAGTAGCCGCCAGGACTTGAGCACTGAAGCTTTCTTT.

This clonotype was found many times. The gene calls are TRBV12-3 or TRBV12-4 and TRBJ1-4; no reliable D call. The CDR3 runs 15 residues. Trimming pared 1 base from V and 3 bases from J, leaving 9 bases between. The CDR3 is CASSLVGGPNEKLFF. In DNA, the CDR3 is TGTGCCAGCAGTTTAGTAGGAGGACCTAATGAAAAACTGTTTTTT.

This clonotype appeared many times. The chain employs TRBV20-1 and TRBJ1-2; TRBD1 matches 7 bases. The J segment lost 8 bases and the V segment lost 2 bases, leaving 5 bases of the junction unmatched. The CDR3 contains 12 residues. Germline values: CDR1 DFQATT, CDR2 SNEGSKA (reference sequence). The CDR3 reads CSARTGALGYTF. The DNA for the CDR3 is TGCAGTGCTAGAACAGGGGCGTTGGGCTACACCTTC.

The V gene is TRBV28, the J gene TRBJ1-3, with D possibly being TRBD1 (6 bases). V lost 3 bases and J 8 bases, leaving 20 bases between the germline ends. This CDR3 comprises 16 residues. Germline CDR1 MDHEN, CDR2 SYDVKM. The CDR3 DNA sequence: TGTGCCAGCAGTTTCGGGGGGCTCCCCCAGGGAGACACCATATATTTT. Its translation is CASSFGGLPQGDTIYF.

The table lists this clonotype with many counts. The genes are TRBV6-2 or TRBV6-3 and TRBJ1-1; the match to TRBD1 covers 7 bases. The length of the CDR3 is 14 residues. Germline CDR1 reads MNHEY; CDR2 reads SVGEGT. V trimming: 7 bases; J trimming: 7 bases; junction bases outside the gene matches: 12. CDR3 loop: CASIVGGTDFEAFF. In DNA, the CDR3 is TGTGCCAGCATCGTCGGCGGGACAGATTTTGAAGCTTTCTTT.

Here the CDR3 DNA reads TGTGCCACCCAGAGGGTTTTTTACGAGCAGTACTTC. The encoded protein is CATQRVFYEQYF. The chain employs TRBV28 and TRBJ2-7; D possibly corresponds to TRBD2 (5 bases). Deletions cut 10 bases from V and 4 bases from J, with 14 bases between. Germline V gene lookup returns CDR1 MDHEN and CDR2 SYDVKM. This CDR3 spans 12 amino acids. Combining the CDR3 with reference TRBV28 and TRBJ2-7 gives the whole variable domain DVKVTQSSRYLVKRTGEKVFLECVQDMDHENMFWYRQDPGLGLRLIYFSYDVKMKEKGDIPEGYSVSREKKERFSLILESASTNQTSMYLCATQRVFYEQYFGPGTRLTVT.